The rows below give T cell receptor beta chains drawn from one sample of a study of blood T cells in healthy people across ages. One entry per CDR3 protein, called by TCRdb with MiXCR from the 5' RACE reads. The sample yields about 670,000 distinct CDR3 sequences, roughly half seen once. The sample consisted of blood. Receptor source: a woman of 80 years or more in good health. Each CDR3 is given with its conserved first and last residue. The D gene is left open where the match is weak. Clone size, where shown, is once, few, many, or a class for clones that have expanded.

D gene | clone size | J gene | V gene | CDR3 length | CDR3 DNA | CDR3 protein
- | few | TRBJ2-3 | TRBV29-1 | 15 | TGCAGCGTTGATCAGCGAACCTTTAGCACAGATACGCAGTATTTT | CSVDQRTFSTDTQYF
- | once | TRBJ2-3 | TRBV5-1 | 15 | TGCGCCAGCAGCCCCGGGGCGCGACGCACAGATACGCAGTATTTT | CASSPGARRTDTQYF
- | - | TRBJ2-2 | TRBV7-2 | 17 | TGTGCCAGCAGCCCTCCGGGACTGGCCGGGAGCACCGGGGAGCTGTTTTTT | CASSPPGLAGSTGELFF
TRBD1 | - | TRBJ1-5 | TRBV18 | 14 | TGTGCCAGCTCAACAGGGACAGGGGAAAGAGCCCAGCATTTT | CASSTGTGERAQHF
- | many | TRBJ2-7 | TRBV9 | 15 | TGTGCCAGCAGCGTAGGGACCGCTGGGTCCTACGAGCAGTACTTC | CASSVGTAGSYEQYF
TRBD1 | many | TRBJ2-5 | TRBV28 | 15 | TGTGCCAGCAGTTTCGTGGACAGGGTTCTAGAGACCCAGTACTTC | CASSFVDRVLETQYF
- | many | TRBJ1-5 | TRBV28 | 12 | TGTGCCAGCAGTTCCGTGGACCAGCCCCAGCATTTT | CASSSVDQPQHF
TRBD2 | - | TRBJ2-7 | TRBV29-1 | 15 | TGCAGCGTTGAAGGTCGGACTAGCGGGGACTACGAGCAGTACTTC | CSVEGRTSGDYEQYF
TRBD2 | - | TRBJ2-2 | TRBV12-3/TRBV12-4 | 16 | TGTGCCAGCAGTTTAGGGTCGGCTAGCGGCACCGGGGAGCTGTTTTTT | CASSLGSASGTGELFF
TRBD1 | many | TRBJ2-5 | TRBV2 | 15 | TGTGCCAGCATGGGACAGCTCCAGCCCCAAGAGACCCAGTACTTC | CASMGQLQPQETQYF
- | - | TRBJ2-1 | TRBV20-1 | 15 | TGCAGTGCTAGTTACGCGACCTCCTCCTACAATGAGCAGTTCTTC | CSASYATSSYNEQFF
TRBD1 | - | TRBJ1-2 | TRBV27 | 14 | TGTGCCAGCAGTTGGGGACAGGGTACCTATGGCTACACCTTC | CASSWGQGTYGYTF
- | - | TRBJ1-2 | TRBV7-2 | 14 | TGTGCCAGCTCCCATCCCACCACAGGGAGAGACTACACCTTC | CASSHPTTGRDYTF
TRBD1 | - | TRBJ1-4 | TRBV4-1 | 16 | TGCGCCAGCAGCCTCCTCCCGGGACAGGCGAATGAAAAACTGTTTTTT | CASSLLPGQANEKLFF
TRBD2 | few | TRBJ2-7 | TRBV28 | 16 | TGTGCCAGCAGTTTACACCTCCTAGCGGCAGCGGTCGAGCAGTACTTC | CASSLHLLAAAVEQYF
TRBD1 | - | TRBJ2-3 | TRBV5-6 | 15 | TGTGCCAGCAGCTTGGGAGGACAGGGGATAGATACGCAGTATTTT | CASSLGGQGIDTQYF
TRBD1 | - | TRBJ2-3 | TRBV5-4 | 16 | TGTGCCAGCAGCCTGCCGGGACAGGGCAAGGGTGGTACGCAGTATTTT | CASSLPGQGKGGTQYF
- | - | TRBJ1-2 | TRBV7-2 | 13 | TGTGCCAGCTCGGGTGCAGGAAGAGTTGGCTACACCTTC | CASSGAGRVGYTF
TRBD2 | few | TRBJ2-2 | TRBV7-2 | 18 | TGTGCCAGCAGCTTACAAGTAGCGGGACTAGGCCACACCGGGGAGCTGTTTTTT | CASSLQVAGLGHTGELFF
- | - | TRBJ1-2 | TRBV28 | 13 | TGTGCCAGCGCCCGACAGACAATCTATGGCTACACCTTC | CASARQTIYGYTF
- | - | TRBJ2-5 | TRBV18 | 12 | TGTGCCAGCTCACCAAGGGGTTGGACCCAGTACTTC | CASSPRGWTQYF
TRBD1 | - | TRBJ2-1 | TRBV10-3 | 12 | TGTGCCACCCGGACAGGGCAAAATGAGCAGTTCTTC | CATRTGQNEQFF
- | many | TRBJ2-5 | TRBV4-2 | 14 | TGTGCCAGCAGCCAAGGGGGTAGCCAAGAGACCCAGTACTTC | CASSQGGSQETQYF
- | - | TRBJ2-5 | TRBV6-6 | 13 | TGTGCCAGCAGTCCAGGCTGGTACAATGAGCAGTACTTC | CASSPGWYNEQYF
TRBD2 | once | TRBJ2-7 | TRBV11-3 | 18 | TGTGCCAGCAGCTTTTTCTCCTGGCGGGGGGAGAATTCCTACGAGCAGTACTTC | CASSFFSWRGENSYEQYF
TRBD1 | - | TRBJ2-2 | TRBV5-1 | 17 | TGCGCCAGCAGCCAGCAGATCCAACAGGGGCTCACCGGGGAGCTGTTTTTT | CASSQQIQQGLTGELFF
TRBD2 | - | TRBJ2-7 | TRBV5-1 | 15 | TGCGCCAGCAGCTTCTCTAGCGGGAGGAACTACGAGCAGTACTTC | CASSFSSGRNYEQYF
TRBD1 | many | TRBJ2-4 | TRBV5-1 | 18 | TGCGCCAGCAGCTCCTCCGGGACAGGGGTGCTCGGCAAAAACATTCAGTACTTC | CASSSSGTGVLGKNIQYF
TRBD1 | few | TRBJ1-5 | TRBV5-6 | 15 | TGTGCCAGCAGCCTGTTGGACAGGGGAGGACAGCCCCAGCATTTT | CASSLLDRGGQPQHF
TRBD2 | many | TRBJ2-3 | TRBV20-1 | 14 | TGCAGTGCAAGGGGAGCGGGAGGGCCCGATACGCAGTATTTT | CSARGAGGPDTQYF
TRBD1 | - | TRBJ1-1 | TRBV12-3/TRBV12-4 | 15 | TGTGCCAGCAGTCAAACAGGGGTTGGGGACACTGAAGCTTTCTTT | CASSQTGVGDTEAFF
TRBD2 | few | TRBJ2-3 | TRBV20-1 | 16 | TGCAGTGCTAGATCCCGGACTAGCGGGAGCACAGATACGCAGTATTTT | CSARSRTSGSTDTQYF
- | many | TRBJ2-7 | TRBV6-1 | 14 | TGTGCCAGCAGCCCTCCCCCAGCCGCCTACGAGCAGTACTTC | CASSPPPAAYEQYF
TRBD1 | few | TRBJ1-2 | TRBV29-1 | 12 | TGCAGCGCTGGGGGACAGGGGTATGGCTACACCTTC | CSAGGQGYGYTF
- | once | TRBJ2-4 | TRBV29-1 | 11 | TGCAGCGTTGTCAGCAAAAACATTCAGTACTTC | CSVVSKNIQYF
- | - | TRBJ2-7 | TRBV29-1 | 12 | TGCAGCGTGGGACATCCTCGGTACGAGCAGTACTTC | CSVGHPRYEQYF